The sequence of this T cell receptor beta chain was determined in a study of cytomegalovirus exposure and HLA in healthy donors. Study context: In an earlier analysis, 117 million unique TCR beta sequences were found from approximately 170 million T cells. When 350 to 500 donors were genotyped, roughly 82% of them were found to fall in the Caucasian-associated ancestry cluster.

Whole-study results and caveats: In a later analysis, several top co-occurrence clusters appeared linked to parvovirus B19, influenza, CMV and Epstein-Barr virus.

This PCR relied on a set of 60 Vbeta primers and 13 Jbeta primers. The protocol was immunoSEQ multiplex PCR, while the TCRdb copy is restricted to in-frame clones and leaves out a portion. Of some 170,000 clones listed, under 80% are singletons. Of note for this clone: Its antigen is not known.

CDR3 length: 16 residues. The V end lost 6 bases, the J end lost 6 bases, and 19 bases lay between the germline ends. Germline V gives CDR1 SGHDT, CDR2 YYEEEE. Sequences were obtained from PBMCs. The chain combines TRBV5-6 with TRBJ1-6; D may be TRBD1 (6 bases). This TCR came from a human donor in good health. The CDR3 sequence is CASTPAGERGNSPLHF. The CDR3 nucleotides are TGTGCCAGCACCCCGGCAGGGGAAAGGGGTAATTCACCCCTCCACTTT.